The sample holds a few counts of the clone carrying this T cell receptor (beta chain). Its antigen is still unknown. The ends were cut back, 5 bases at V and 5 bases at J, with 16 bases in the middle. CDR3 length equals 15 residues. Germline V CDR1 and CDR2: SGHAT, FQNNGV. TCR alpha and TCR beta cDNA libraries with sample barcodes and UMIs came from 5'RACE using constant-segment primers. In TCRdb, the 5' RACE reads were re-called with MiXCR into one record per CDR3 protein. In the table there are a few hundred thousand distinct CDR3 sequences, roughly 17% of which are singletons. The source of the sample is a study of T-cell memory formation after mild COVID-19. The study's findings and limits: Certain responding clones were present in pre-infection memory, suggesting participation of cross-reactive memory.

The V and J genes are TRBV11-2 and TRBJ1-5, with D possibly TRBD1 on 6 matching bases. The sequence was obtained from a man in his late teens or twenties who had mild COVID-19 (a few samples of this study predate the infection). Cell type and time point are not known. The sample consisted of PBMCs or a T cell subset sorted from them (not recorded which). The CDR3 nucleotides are TGTGCCAGCAGCCCATACACAGGGTTAGATCAGCCCCAGCATTTT. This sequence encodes CASSPYTGLDQPQHF.